This T cell receptor (beta chain) was sequenced in a study of vaccination effects on CD4 cells after COVID-19. Turning to the study itself: Post-vaccine specimens arrived a median 72 days past the second dose. Points from the study as a whole: Common cold coronavirus cross-reactivity was shown by only 1 of 255 vaccine-induced clones in healthy vaccinees. At late timepoints after vaccination, vaccine- and infection-induced clones shrank markedly.

For this clone: Its antigen is not known.

Sequencing followed a ViraFEST assay step that expanded antigen-specific CD4+ T cells with viral peptide pools. Following 10 days of culture, CD4+ T cells were isolated. Participants each got two BNT162b2 or mRNA-1273 vaccine doses. Half the medium was replaced with IL-2 medium on days 3 and 7. Measured with immunoSEQ multiplex PCR; TCRdb has only the in-frame clones, and not every one. The top ten hold approximately 1.4% of the sample, which has 30,000 to 35,000 clones, roughly four fifths seen once. The receptor's source is a human donor who received a COVID-19 vaccine. Some clones in this sample may be carry-over from other donors' samples. This specimen consisted of CD4+ T cells from PBMCs cultured with HCoV-NL63 spike peptides, obtained after COVID-19 vaccination.

The CDR3 loop is CASTPGGGSNQPQHF. Written as DNA, the CDR3 is TGTGCCAGCACCCCCGGGGGGGGAAGCAATCAGCCCCAGCATTTT. This sequence joins TRBV7-2 and TRBJ1-5, with D perhaps TRBD1 (5 bases). V was pared by 7 bases and J by 1 base, with 14 bases between. Germline assignment: CDR1 SGHTA and CDR2 FQGNSA. The CDR3 contains 15 residues.